Sequencing of this TCR beta chain was carried out in a study of blood T cell repertoires in COVID-19. Study-level background: COVID-19 samples collected from the United States, Italy and Spain covered acute and convalescent phases. T cells, B-cell-depleted T cells, or PBMCs supplied cDNA or gDNA.

Under the authors' procedure: How many nucleated cells were present was estimated from reference gene primer amplification. Sequencing used immunoSEQ multiplex PCR; TCRdb keeps in-frame clones, though not all of them. V, J and clone size were drawn from that table, and D and trimming were deduced from the DNA. The table lists some 110,000 clones, 60% to 85% of them singletons. The CDR3 loop spans 13 amino acids. V dropped 5 bases and J dropped 3 bases, with 11 bases sitting between them. Germline loops: CDR1 SGHRS, CDR2 YFSETQ. The chain recombines TRBV5-1 with TRBJ1-2, with D tentatively TRBD1 (5 bases). This TCR was sampled from a man aged 65 to 85 with acute or convalescent COVID-19. Specimen: peripheral blood. The CDR3 DNA reads TGCGCCAGCAGTAAGGGCAGGGACTATGGCTACACCTTC. Encoded protein: CASSKGRDYGYTF. The full variable domain, with the rest looked up from reference TRBV5-1 and TRBJ1-2, is KAGVTQTPRYLIKTRGQQVTLSCSPISGHRSVSWYQQTPGQGLQFLFEYFSETQRNKGNFPGRFSGRQFSNSRSEMNVSTLELGDSALYLCASSKGRDYGYTFGSGTRLTVV.